These T cell receptor beta chains were read from a single sample in a study of early T cells in non-severe SARS-CoV-2 infection. TCRdb called the 5' RACE reads again in MiXCR, with one record for every CDR3 protein. The sample lists about 19,000 distinct CDR3 sequences; over 4% were seen once. Material: whole blood. The receptors here all came from an adult who was a healthcare worker with PCR-confirmed SARS-CoV-2 infection or an uninfected control (not recorded which). CDR3s include the opening cysteine and the closing phenylalanine or tryptophan. Each record gives: CDR3 protein, CDR3 DNA, J gene, V gene, clone size, D gene. The D gene is left open where the match is weak. Rows give clone size only sometimes, using once, few, many, or a class for an expanded clone.

CDR3 protein: CASSLAGGNSPLHF
CDR3 DNA: TGTGCCAGCAGCTTGGCAGGGGGCAATTCACCCCTCCACTTT
J gene: TRBJ1-6
V gene: TRBV7-2
clone size: many
D gene: TRBD1

CDR3 protein: CASSLGGRGATEAFF
CDR3 DNA: TGTGCCAGCAGCTTAGGGGGCAGGGGAGCCACTGAAGCTTTCTTT
J gene: TRBJ1-1
V gene: TRBV7-6
clone size: many
D gene: .

CDR3 protein: CASSLDRGSNQPQHF
CDR3 DNA: TGTGCCAGCAGCTTAGACAGGGGGAGCAATCAGCCCCAGCATTTT
J gene: TRBJ1-5
V gene: TRBV7-2
clone size: many
D gene: TRBD1

CDR3 protein: CASSGLAGDYEQYF
CDR3 DNA: TGTGCCAGTAGTGGACTAGCGGGGGACTACGAGCAGTACTTC
J gene: TRBJ2-7
V gene: TRBV19
clone size: few
D gene: TRBD2

CDR3 protein: CSVEDQQTQYF
CDR3 DNA: TGCAGCGTTGAAGATCAGCAGACCCAGTACTTC
J gene: TRBJ2-5
V gene: TRBV29-1
clone size: many
D gene: .

CDR3 protein: CASSLGADRYNEQFF
CDR3 DNA: TGTGCCAGCAGCTTGGGTGCTGACCGCTACAATGAGCAGTTCTTC
J gene: TRBJ2-1
V gene: TRBV7-2
clone size: many
D gene: .

CDR3 protein: CASSQDAAGGREQFF
CDR3 DNA: TGCGCCAGCAGCCAAGATGCGGCGGGGGGCCGTGAGCAGTTCTTC
J gene: TRBJ2-1
V gene: TRBV4-3
clone size: many
D gene: TRBD2

CDR3 protein: CASSLDTGGTEAFF
CDR3 DNA: TGCGCCAGCAGCTTGGATACGGGGGGCACTGAAGCTTTCTTT
J gene: TRBJ1-1
V gene: TRBV5-1
clone size: many
D gene: .

CDR3 protein: CASSFSAGTGRNEQFF
CDR3 DNA: TGTGCCAGCAGCTTCAGCGCCGGGACAGGTCGAAATGAGCAGTTCTTC
J gene: TRBJ2-1
V gene: TRBV7-3
clone size: many
D gene: TRBD1

CDR3 protein: CASSPNTGGVYGYTF
CDR3 DNA: TGTGCCAGCAGCCCAAATACGGGCGGAGTTTATGGCTACACCTTC
J gene: TRBJ1-2
V gene: TRBV5-5
clone size: many
D gene: .

CDR3 protein: CASSLAPISGGANEQFF
CDR3 DNA: TGTGCCAGCAGCTTAGCGCCGATTAGCGGGGGGGCCAATGAGCAGTTCTTC
J gene: TRBJ2-1
V gene: TRBV7-7
clone size: medium-sized
D gene: TRBD2

CDR3 protein: CASRGDVYEQYF
CDR3 DNA: TGTGCCAGCAGGGGGGACGTTTACGAGCAGTACTTC
J gene: TRBJ2-7
V gene: TRBV12-3/TRBV12-4
clone size: many
D gene: .

CDR3 protein: CASSSPGQGAYEQYF
CDR3 DNA: TGTGCCAGCAGCTCACCGGGACAGGGCGCCTACGAGCAGTACTTC
J gene: TRBJ2-7
V gene: TRBV6-5
clone size: many
D gene: TRBD1

CDR3 protein: CAISETGKDYEQYF
CDR3 DNA: TGTGCCATCAGTGAGACGGGCAAAGACTACGAGCAGTACTTC
J gene: TRBJ2-7
V gene: TRBV10-3
clone size: few
D gene: .

CDR3 protein: CASSEGFNEQFF
CDR3 DNA: TGTGCCAGCAGTGAAGGATTCAATGAGCAGTTCTTC
J gene: TRBJ2-1
V gene: TRBV6-1
clone size: .
D gene: .

CDR3 protein: CASSILGQGAREQYF
CDR3 DNA: TGTGCCAGCAGCATCCTAGGACAGGGGGCCAGGGAGCAGTACTTC
J gene: TRBJ2-7
V gene: TRBV11-2
clone size: many
D gene: TRBD1

CDR3 protein: CSARRQGRSTEAFF
CDR3 DNA: TGCAGTGCTAGAAGACAGGGGAGGAGCACTGAAGCTTTCTTT
J gene: TRBJ1-1
V gene: TRBV20-1
clone size: many
D gene: TRBD1

CDR3 protein: CASRQTRVSLEQYF
CDR3 DNA: TGTGCAAGTCGTCAAACCAGGGTGTCCCTCGAGCAGTACTTC
J gene: TRBJ2-7
V gene: TRBV12-2
clone size: many
D gene: .

CDR3 protein: CASSFSTGFYNEQFF
CDR3 DNA: TGTGCCAGCAGCTTTAGTACGGGCTTCTACAATGAGCAGTTCTTC
J gene: TRBJ2-1
V gene: TRBV7-9
clone size: few
D gene: .

CDR3 protein: CASTITDVSYGYTF
CDR3 DNA: TGTGCCAGCACCATAACGGACGTATCCTATGGCTACACCTTC
J gene: TRBJ1-2
V gene: TRBV9
clone size: many
D gene: .